The rows below give T cell receptor beta chains drawn from one sample of a study of blood T cell repertoires in COVID-19. The assay was immunoSEQ multiplex PCR, and TCRdb's table has in-frame clones only and misses some. The sample consists of about 73,000 clones, 83% of them appearing once. The sequencing sample was made of peripheral blood. Receptors originate from an older woman with acute or convalescent COVID-19. Both conserved end residues are part of each CDR3. The D gene is left open where the match is weak. Clone size appears in some rows only: once, few, many, or a class for an expanded clone.

>TRBJ2-1|-|-|TRBV5-1
CASSSGQNNEQFF
TGCGCCAGCAGTTCTGGACAAAACAATGAGCAGTTCTTC
>TRBJ1-1|-|-|TRBV6-5
CASRTQELNTEAFF
TGTGCCAGCCGGACACAGGAGCTGAACACTGAAGCTTTCTTT
>TRBJ2-2|many|-|TRBV5-1
CASSPRSQGRTGELFF
TGCGCCAGCAGCCCGAGAAGCCAGGGAAGGACCGGGGAGCTGTTTTTT
>TRBJ2-7|-|-|TRBV27
CASFSGTPNYEQYF
TGTGCCAGCTTCTCCGGGACACCTAATTACGAGCAGTACTTC
>TRBJ2-2|-|-|TRBV21-1
CASSSTDENTGELFF
TGTGCCAGCAGCTCGACAGATGAGAACACCGGGGAGCTGTTTTTT
>TRBJ2-7|-|-|TRBV18
CASSPRGQSSYEQYF
TGTGCCAGCTCACCAAGAGGGCAGAGCTCCTACGAGCAGTACTTC
>TRBJ1-6|-|TRBD1|TRBV2
CASSRSTGARNSPLHF
TGTGCCAGCAGTCGTAGCACAGGGGCTAGGAATTCACCCCTCCACTTT
>TRBJ2-7|-|TRBD2|TRBV5-5
CASSAGLAGAAYEQYF
TGTGCCAGCAGCGCCGGACTAGCGGGTGCAGCCTACGAGCAGTACTTC
>TRBJ2-3|once|-|TRBV14
CASSQEVYGAKQYF
TGTGCCAGCAGCCAAGAAGTTTACGGAGCCAAGCAGTATTTT
>TRBJ1-3|-|TRBD1|TRBV19
CAIRTGGSGNTIYF
TGTGCCATCCGGACAGGGGGCTCTGGAAACACCATATATTTT
>TRBJ1-1|-|-|TRBV12-3/TRBV12-4
CASTEASNTEAFF
TGTGCCAGCACTGAGGCCTCCAACACTGAAGCTTTCTTT
>TRBJ2-5|-|-|TRBV3-1/TRBV3-2
CASSLRETQYF
TGTGCCAGCAGCCTGAGAGAGACCCAGTACTTC
>TRBJ1-2|-|TRBD1|TRBV6-5
CASRRGLADYGYTF
TGTGCCAGCAGAAGGGGGCTGGCGGACTATGGCTACACCTTC
>TRBJ2-3|-|TRBD1|TRBV5-1
CASSWRQGQADTQYF
TGCGCCAGCAGCTGGAGACAGGGACAGGCAGATACGCAGTATTTT
>TRBJ2-5|-|TRBD1|TRBV24-1
CATSDPPGQGFGETQYF
TGTGCCACCAGTGATCCTCCGGGACAGGGCTTCGGAGAGACCCAGTACTTC
>TRBJ2-3|-|-|TRBV5-1
CASARSGQLSGHTQYF
TGCGCCAGCGCTCGATCTGGACAGCTCTCTGGACATACGCAGTATTTT
>TRBJ2-2|-|TRBD2|TRBV10-1
CASSGRGGKGELFF
TGCGCCAGCAGTGGACGCGGGGGGAAGGGGGAGCTGTTTTTT
>TRBJ1-2|-|-|TRBV5-6
CASSLVTNHNYGYTF
TGTGCCAGCAGCTTGGTAACAAATCATAACTATGGCTACACCTTC
>TRBJ1-3|-|TRBD1|TRBV27
CASRQTGSGNTIYF
TGTGCCAGCAGACAGACAGGGTCTGGAAACACCATATATTTT
>TRBJ2-5|-|TRBD2|TRBV6-5
CASSKRGVQETQYF
TGTGCCAGCAGTAAACGGGGGGTTCAAGAGACCCAGTACTTC
>TRBJ2-2|-|TRBD2|TRBV5-4
CASSAGLAGGQLDTGELFF
TGTGCCAGCAGCGCAGGACTAGCGGGGGGGCAGCTCGACACCGGGGAGCTGTTTTTT
>TRBJ2-5|-|-|TRBV3-1/TRBV3-2
CASSQNGETQYF
TGTGCCAGCAGCCAGAACGGTGAGACCCAGTACTTC